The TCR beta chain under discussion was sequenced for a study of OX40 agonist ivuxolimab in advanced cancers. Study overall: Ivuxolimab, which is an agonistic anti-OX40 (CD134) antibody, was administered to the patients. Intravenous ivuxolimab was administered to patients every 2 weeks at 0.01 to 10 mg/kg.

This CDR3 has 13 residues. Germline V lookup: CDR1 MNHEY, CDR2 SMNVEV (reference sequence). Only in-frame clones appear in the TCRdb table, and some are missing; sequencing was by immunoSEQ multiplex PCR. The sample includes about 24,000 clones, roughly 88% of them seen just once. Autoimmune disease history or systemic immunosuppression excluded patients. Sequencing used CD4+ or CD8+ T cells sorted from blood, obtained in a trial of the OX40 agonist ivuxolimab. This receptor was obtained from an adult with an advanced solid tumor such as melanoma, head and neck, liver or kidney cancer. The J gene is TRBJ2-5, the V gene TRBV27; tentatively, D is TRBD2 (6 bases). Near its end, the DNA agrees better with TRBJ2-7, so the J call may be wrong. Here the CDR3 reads CASSLQREYEQYF. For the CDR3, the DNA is TGTGCCAGCAGTTTACAACGGGAGTACGAGCAGTACTTC.